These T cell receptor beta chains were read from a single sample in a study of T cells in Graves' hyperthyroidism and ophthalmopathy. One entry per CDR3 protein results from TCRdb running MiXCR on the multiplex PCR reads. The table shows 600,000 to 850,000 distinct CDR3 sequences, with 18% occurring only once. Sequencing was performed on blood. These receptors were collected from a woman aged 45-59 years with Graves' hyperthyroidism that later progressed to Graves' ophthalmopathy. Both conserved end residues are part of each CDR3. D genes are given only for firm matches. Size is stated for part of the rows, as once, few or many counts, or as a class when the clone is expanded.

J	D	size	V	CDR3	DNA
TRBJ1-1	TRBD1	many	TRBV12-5	CASGAGTGRNTEAFF	TGTGCTAGTGGTGCCGGGACAGGGCGGAACACTGAAGCTTTCTTT
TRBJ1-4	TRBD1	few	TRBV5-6	CASSLAATRQGAGEKLFF	TGTGCCAGCAGCTTGGCCGCAACTAGACAGGGGGCCGGGGAAAAACTGTTTTTT
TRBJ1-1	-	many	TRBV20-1	CSATRQDATEAFF	TGCAGTGCTACGAGACAGGATGCCACTGAAGCTTTCTTT
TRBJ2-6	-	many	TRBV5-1	CASSLGGTASGANVLTF	TGCGCCAGCAGCTTGGGGGGTACCGCCTCTGGGGCCAACGTCCTGACTTTC
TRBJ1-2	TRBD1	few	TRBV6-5	CASSYRRGTGGASPRNYGYTF	TGTGCCAGCAGTTACCGACGAGGGACAGGGGGCGCGTCTCCCCGTAACTATGGCTACACCTTC
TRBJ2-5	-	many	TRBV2	CASKGLRGETQYF	TGTGCCAGCAAGGGACTGCGGGGAGAGACCCAGTACTTC
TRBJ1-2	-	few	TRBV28	CASRPRGVIGYTF	TGTGCCAGCAGACCCAGGGGTGTTATTGGCTACACCTTC
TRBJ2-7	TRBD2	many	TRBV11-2	CASSGTIYEQYF	TGTGCCAGCAGCGGGACTATCTACGAGCAGTACTTC
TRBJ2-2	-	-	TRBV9	CASSVASATGELFF	TGTGCCAGCAGCGTAGCTAGCGCCACCGGGGAGCTGTTTTTT
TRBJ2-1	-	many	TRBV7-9	CASSDLREQFF	TGTGCCAGCAGTGACCTCAGGGAGCAGTTCTTC
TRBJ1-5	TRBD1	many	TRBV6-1	CASSPRDRTYQPQHF	TGTGCCAGCAGTCCCCGGGACAGGACCTATCAGCCCCAGCATTTT
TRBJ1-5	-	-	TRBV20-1	CSARPSGRPTQHF	TGCAGTGCTAGGCCCTCGGGCCGGCCGACCCAGCATTTT
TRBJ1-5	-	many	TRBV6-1	CASTAGDSNQPQHF	TGTGCCAGCACCGCAGGAGATAGCAATCAGCCCCAGCATTTT
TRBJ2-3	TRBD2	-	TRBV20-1	CSTRGLAGGHNTDTQYF	TGCAGTACTAGGGGACTAGCGGGGGGGCATAATACAGATACGCAGTATTTT
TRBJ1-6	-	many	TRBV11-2	CASSLPGDSPLHF	TGTGCCAGCAGCCTCCCCGGGGATTCACCCCTCCACTTT
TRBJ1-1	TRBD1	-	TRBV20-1	CSALTGQGAAEAFF	TGCAGTGCACTCACGGGACAGGGGGCGGCTGAAGCTTTCTTT
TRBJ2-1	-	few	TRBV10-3	CAIREDSSYNEQFF	TGTGCCATCAGGGAGGACAGCTCCTACAATGAGCAGTTCTTC
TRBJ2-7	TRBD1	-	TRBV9	CASSVGQGAPYEQYF	TGTGCCAGCAGCGTAGGACAGGGGGCTCCCTACGAGCAGTACTTC
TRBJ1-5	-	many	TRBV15	CATSKGRSNQPQHF	TGTGCCACCAGCAAAGGAAGGAGCAATCAGCCCCAGCATTTT
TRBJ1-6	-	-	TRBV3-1	CASSQVSGRPSPLHF	TGTGCCAGCAGCCAAGTGTCAGGGCGACCATCACCCCTCCACTTT
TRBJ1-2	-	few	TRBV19	CASTPQGGGTYSGYTF	TGTGCCAGTACCCCTCAGGGCGGAGGCACCTATAGTGGCTACACCTTC
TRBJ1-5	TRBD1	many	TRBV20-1	CSARDSGTGVGPQHF	TGCAGTGCTAGAGATTCAGGGACAGGGGTAGGCCCCCAGCATTTT
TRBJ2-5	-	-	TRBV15	CATSEFLQETQYF	TGTGCCACCAGCGAGTTCCTCCAAGAGACCCAGTACTTC
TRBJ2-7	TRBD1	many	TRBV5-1	CASSRQGDSSYGQYF	TGCGCCAGCAGCCGACAGGGGGATAGCTCCTACGGGCAGTACTTC
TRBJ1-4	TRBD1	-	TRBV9	CASSPGGKIEKLFF	TGTGCCAGCAGTCCAGGGGGGAAAATCGAAAAACTGTTTTTT
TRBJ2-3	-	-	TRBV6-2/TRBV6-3	CASSSGRITDTQYF	TGTGCCAGCAGTTCCGGCAGGATTACAGATACGCAGTATTTT
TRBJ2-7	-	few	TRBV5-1	CASSSSSTGRTYEQYF	TGCGCCAGCAGCTCCTCTTCGACAGGCCGAACCTACGAGCAGTACTTC
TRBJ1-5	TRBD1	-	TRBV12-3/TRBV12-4	CTSSLDRGDQPQHF	TGTACCAGCAGTCTGGACAGGGGTGATCAGCCCCAGCATTTT
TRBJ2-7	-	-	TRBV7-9	CASRYDTGGEQYF	TGTGCCAGCAGGTACGACACGGGCGGCGAGCAGTACTTC
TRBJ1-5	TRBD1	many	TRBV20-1	CSASFNRGSVDQPQHF	TGCAGTGCTAGCTTTAACAGGGGGTCGGTCGATCAGCCCCAGCATTTT
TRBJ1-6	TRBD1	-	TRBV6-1	CASSRQGVNRDRNSPLHF	TGTGCCAGCAGTCGACAAGGCGTTAACCGGGACAGGAATTCACCCCTCCACTTT
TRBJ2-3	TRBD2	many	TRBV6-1	CAGKGTSGGWGTDTQYF	TGTGCCGGAAAAGGGACTAGCGGGGGATGGGGCACAGATACGCAGTATTTT
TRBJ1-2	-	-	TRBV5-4	CASSFQGSPPDNYGYTF	TGTGCCAGCAGCTTTCAGGGTTCCCCCCCCGACAACTATGGCTACACCTTC
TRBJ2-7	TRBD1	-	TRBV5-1	CASSLARTGPEQYF	TGCGCCAGCAGCTTGGCGAGGACAGGGCCCGAGCAGTACTTC
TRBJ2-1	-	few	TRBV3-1	CASSQGGGRFNEQFF	TGTGCCAGCAGCCAAGGGGGGGGCCGTTTCAATGAGCAGTTCTTC
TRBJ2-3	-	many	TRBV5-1	CASSLDGGGWPDTQYF	TGCGCCAGCAGCTTGGATGGGGGCGGTTGGCCAGATACGCAGTATTTT
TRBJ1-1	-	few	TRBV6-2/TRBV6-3	CASRDLNENTEAFF	TGTGCCAGCAGAGATCTAAACGAGAACACTGAAGCTTTCTTT
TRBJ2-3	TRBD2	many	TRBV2	CASSDGFLAVSTDTQYF	TGTGCCAGCAGCGACGGGTTCCTAGCGGTTAGCACAGATACGCAGTATTTT
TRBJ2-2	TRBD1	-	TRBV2	CASLTGVDGELFF	TGTGCCAGCCTGACAGGGGTTGACGGGGAGCTGTTTTTT
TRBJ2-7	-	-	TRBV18	CASSPPPTDRYEQYF	TGTGCCAGCTCACCACCGCCGACGGATCGCTACGAGCAGTACTTC
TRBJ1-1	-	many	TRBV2	CAKRAATEAFF	TGTGCCAAACGGGCCGCCACTGAAGCTTTCTTT
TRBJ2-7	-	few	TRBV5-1	CASSLDRNYEQYF	TGCGCCAGCAGCTTGGACAGGAACTACGAGCAGTACTTC
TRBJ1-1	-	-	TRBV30	CAWIRLNTEAFF	TGTGCCTGGATTAGATTGAACACTGAAGCTTTCTTT
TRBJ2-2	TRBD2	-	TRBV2	CASSVPGGGTGELFF	TGTGCCAGCAGTGTACCGGGGGGTGGCACCGGGGAGCTGTTTTTT
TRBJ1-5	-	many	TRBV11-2	CASSLDVGPQHF	TGTGCCAGCAGCTTAGATGTAGGGCCCCAGCATTTT
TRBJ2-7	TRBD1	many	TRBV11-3	CASSSGQGLREQYF	TGTGCCAGCAGCTCGGGACAGGGGCTCCGCGAGCAGTACTTC
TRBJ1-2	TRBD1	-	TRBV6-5	CASSHHRGNYGYTF	TGTGCCAGCAGTCACCACAGGGGCAACTATGGCTACACCTTC
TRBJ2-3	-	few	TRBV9	CASSVGLVGDTQYF	TGTGCCAGCAGCGTAGGCCTAGTCGGGGATACGCAGTATTTT
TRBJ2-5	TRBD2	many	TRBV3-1	CASSQSERGQETQYF	TGTGCCAGCAGCCAATCGGAGCGGGGACAAGAGACCCAGTACTTC
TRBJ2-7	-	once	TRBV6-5	CASSYNRGQLSYEQYF	TGTGCCAGCAGTTACAACCGGGGTCAGCTCTCCTACGAGCAGTACTTC
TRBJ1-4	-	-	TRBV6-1	CASSEARGGSNEKLFF	TGTGCCAGCAGTGAAGCGAGGGGGGGGTCTAATGAAAAACTGTTTTTT
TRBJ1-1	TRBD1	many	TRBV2	CASTWAQQGRTEAFF	TGTGCCAGCACCTGGGCCCAACAGGGGAGGACTGAAGCTTTCTTT
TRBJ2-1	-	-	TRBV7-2	CASSLDPGTNNEQFF	TGTGCCAGCAGCTTAGATCCAGGAACCAACAATGAGCAGTTCTTC
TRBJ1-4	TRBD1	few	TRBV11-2	CASSGRDRGREKLFF	TGTGCCAGCAGCGGCCGGGACAGGGGGCGGGAAAAACTGTTTTTT
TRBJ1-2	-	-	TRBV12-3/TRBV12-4	CAHDSGGGGYTF	TGTGCCCATGACAGCGGGGGCGGAGGCTACACCTTC